This TCR beta chain was obtained from a study of shared clonotypes between healthy human individuals (dated by TCRdb to the early 2020s). Context from the whole study: Three men and a couple of women, aged 18 to 49 years, made up the cohort. Per donor, three plates each were used for CD4 naive and CD4 memory, two for CD8 naive, and one for CD8 memory. To estimate repertoire size and how much clonotypes are shared between individuals, the study performed deep sequencing of blood TCR repertoires from five healthy adults. Libraries were prepared and TCR repertoires were sequenced by different laboratories using diverse techniques, in order to increase sequencing depth and limit assay-specific biases. Each donor's leukapheresis produced roughly between roughly 0.85 and 9.5 billion PBMCs. Broad study findings and their caveats: Sharing across several donors was observed for about 4.8% of naive CD4, under 4% of naive CD8, 2% to 2.5% of memory CD4, and about 0.38% of memory CD8 clonotypes. Sampling was restricted to blood, and TCR repertoires in tissue are likely to differ from TCR repertoires in blood. Naive subsets generally had larger estimated clonotype richness than memory subsets. Because the study included a small number of donors, the genetic and exposure-history diversity represented was limited. Pairwise subsampling led to the expectation that sequencing depth would affect the degree of clonotype sharing among donors. Clonotypes shared by all four sorted-subset donors showed higher generation probabilities than non-shared clonotypes. Even with the large sequencing depth, rarefaction of the sorted-subset datasets indicated that sequencing was incomplete.

CD8 naive samples were CD45RO-negative cells positively selected for CCR7, giving a CD45RA+CCR7+ population that excluded TemRA cells. The donors were healthy, HIV-negative adults with no recently reported acute infections or vaccinations. Every donor was a Caucasian adult living in Nashville, Tennessee, USA. Blood was collected by leukapheresis, and PBMCs were isolated by Ficoll-Histopaque density gradient centrifugation and then cryopreserved in liquid nitrogen vapor phase. Purity and quantity of every magnetically sorted T cell population were checked by analytical flow cytometry. Genomic DNA was isolated from every sorted fraction and measured by UV absorbance on a Nanodrop 2000c. CDR1 and CDR2, per the germline V gene (reference sequence), are LNHDA and SQIVND. V gives up 5 bases and J gives up 4 bases, and the segment between their germline ends measures 14 bases. The CDR3 spans 15 residues, from the cysteine through the phenylalanine. The only DNA kept is the CDR3, 45 bases in frame from the first base.

TCR CDR3 regions were amplified from genomic DNA by multiplex PCR using the deep immunoSEQ assay. Extracted genomic DNA from each cell subset was distributed evenly across all wells of several immunoSEQ 96-well plates, and each plate was treated as a replicate. Each replicate PCR for sorted subsets received around 200 ng genomic DNA, equal to some 32,000 T cell genomes. Purified libraries were measured with a Qubit 3.0 fluorometer, size-checked on a Bioanalyzer 2100, and measured again with the KAPA Library Quantification kit. Each immunoSEQ 96-well plate was sequenced on its own single-read 150-cycle Illumina NextSeq 550 flow cell. On the authors' methods: Because only junctional sequences without quality scores were contained in the immunoSEQ output, filtering matching that applied to full-length reads could not be performed. To assign V/J genes and CDR3, sequences were annotated against IMGT germline references using PyIR, a Python wrapper for IgBLAST v1.9. Any read was removed if the V/J assignment was weak (E-value above 1e-6), the CDR3 was missing, or the read contained stop codons, out-of-frame junctions, or ambiguous translated residues. A V3J clonotype was defined by an identical inferred V gene, J gene, and CDR3 amino acid sequence. The percentage overlap between two repertoires was calculated by dividing the number of shared unique clonotypes by the size of the smaller repertoire. Repertoire richness was assessed with RTK rarefaction, the Chao1 estimator, and Recon v2.1 estimates of unobserved clonotypes. Generation probabilities were computed with OLGA for all TCRbeta clonotypes obtained by the gDNA method from four donors. Sourced from immuneACCESS, this table was stored by TCRdb with only in-frame sequences that have V and J called. A share of the clones is absent; for the studies checked, an unresolved V gene accounts for under half, and the remainder has no known explanation. That table furnishes V, J and clone size, whereas the DNA furnished D and trimming. Present in this sample are about 1,900,000 clones, about 95% of which were seen just once. Clones ranked in the top ten supply around 1.2% of the sample.

A remark on this clone: No cognate antigen has been identified for it. Nothing much larger sits one base from this clone, and base qualities are not available.

This TCR came from a man aged 18 to 35 in good health. What was sequenced was naive CD8+ T cells sorted from blood. Interpreted using the paper, the cell subset or site label stands for: CD45RA+CCR7+. The rearranged segments are TRBV19 and TRBJ2-2; the D gene could be either TRBD1 or TRBD2, each agreeing at 5 bases. For the CDR3, the sequence is CASSFREFVTGELFF. The nucleotides are TGTGCCAGTAGTTTCAGGGAGTTCGTCACCGGGGAGCTGTTTTTT.